This T cell receptor beta chain emerged from a study of blood T cell repertoires in COVID-19. The germline V gene encodes CDR1 MNHEY and CDR2 SMNVEV (reference sequence). V dropped 8 bases and J dropped 1 base, with 11 bases sitting between them. The CDR3 runs to 13 residues. Everyone who took part was roughly 18 to 89 years old, and they came from about 25 US areas. Cohort 3 donors were reported recovered after two negative PCRs, clearance, or symptom resolution. Libraries were prepared by immunoSEQ multiplex PCR; TCRdb keeps only in-frame clonotypes and omits some of them. The sample yields 200,000 or so clones, roughly four fifths seen once.

Sequencing was done on a sample of PBMCs or T cells enriched from blood (not recorded which). This TCR derives from a middle-aged man who had recovered from COVID-19. This chain connects TRBV27 to TRBJ1-1; no reliable D call. CDR3 bases: TGTGCCAGCGGATACCGGGGGAACACTGAAGCTTTCTTT. Its translation: CASGYRGNTEAFF.